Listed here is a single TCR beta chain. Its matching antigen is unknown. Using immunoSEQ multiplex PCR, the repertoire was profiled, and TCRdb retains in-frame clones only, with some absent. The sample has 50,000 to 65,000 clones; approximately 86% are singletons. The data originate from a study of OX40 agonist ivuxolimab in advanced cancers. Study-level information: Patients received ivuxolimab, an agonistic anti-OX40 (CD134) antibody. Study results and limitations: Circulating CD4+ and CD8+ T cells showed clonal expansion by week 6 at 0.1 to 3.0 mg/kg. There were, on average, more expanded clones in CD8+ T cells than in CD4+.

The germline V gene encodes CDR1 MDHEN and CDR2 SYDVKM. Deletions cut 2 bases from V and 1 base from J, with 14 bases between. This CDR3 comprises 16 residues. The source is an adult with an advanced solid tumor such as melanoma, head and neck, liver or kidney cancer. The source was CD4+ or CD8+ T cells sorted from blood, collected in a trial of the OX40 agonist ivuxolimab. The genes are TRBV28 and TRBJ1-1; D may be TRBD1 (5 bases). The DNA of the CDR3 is TGTGCCAGCAGTTTAGGGGGGTTTACAGAGAACACTGAAGCTTTCTTT. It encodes CASSLGGFTENTEAFF. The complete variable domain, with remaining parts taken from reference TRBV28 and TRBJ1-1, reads DVKVTQSSRYLVKRTGEKVFLECVQDMDHENMFWYRQDPGLGLRLIYFSYDVKMKEKGDIPEGYSVSREKKERFSLILESASTNQTSMYLCASSLGGFTENTEAFFGQGTRLTVV.